This is a list of T cell receptor beta chains from one sample in a study of blood T cell repertoires in COVID-19. The protocol was immunoSEQ multiplex PCR, while the TCRdb copy is restricted to in-frame clones and leaves out a portion. The sample records approximately 200,000 clones, 75% to 90% being singletons. Input material: PBMCs or T cells enriched from blood (not recorded which). The receptors were sampled from a woman aged 25 to 39 who had been exposed to COVID-19. CDR3s include the opening cysteine and the closing phenylalanine or tryptophan. D genes are given only for firm matches. Some rows have no size entry. The others give once, few or many, or a class for an expanded clone.

D	V	J	size	DNA	CDR3
TRBD1	TRBV3-1/TRBV3-2	TRBJ1-2	NA	TGTGCCAGCAGAAATAGGGACAGGGGGTATGGCTACACCTTC	CASRNRDRGYGYTF
NA	TRBV27	TRBJ2-7	NA	TGTGCCAGCAGTTTACAGGAGGATTCCTACGAGCAGTACTTC	CASSLQEDSYEQYF
TRBD2	TRBV5-1	TRBJ2-1	NA	TGCGCCAGCAGCCTAAGCGGGGGGGCGAGCTCCTACAATGAGCAGTTCTTC	CASSLSGGASSYNEQFF
TRBD1	TRBV6-2/TRBV6-3	TRBJ1-5	NA	TGTGCCAGCAGTACGCGACAGGGTTCGTTTCAGCCCCAGCATTTT	CASSTRQGSFQPQHF
TRBD1	TRBV7-2	TRBJ1-5	NA	TGTGCCAGCAGCTTAGGGACAGGAAATCGGGGGCCCCAGCATTTT	CASSLGTGNRGPQHF
NA	TRBV4-1	TRBJ2-5	NA	TGCGCCAGCAGCCAAGATTGGGACTACCAAGAGACCCAGTACTTC	CASSQDWDYQETQYF
NA	TRBV7-2	TRBJ1-5	NA	TGTGCCAGCAGCCAGCCGGGACACGGTCAGCCCCAGCATTTT	CASSQPGHGQPQHF
NA	TRBV27	TRBJ2-1	NA	TGTGCCAGCAGTTTATCGGGGGGCAATGAGCAGTTCTTC	CASSLSGGNEQFF
NA	TRBV2	TRBJ1-2	once	TGTGCCAGCAGGCCTTTTAGCTATGGCTACACCTTC	CASRPFSYGYTF
NA	TRBV5-1	TRBJ2-4	NA	TGCGCCAGCAGCCCCGGACAACTAGCCAAAAACATTCAGTACTTC	CASSPGQLAKNIQYF
NA	TRBV5-1	TRBJ2-3	NA	TGCGCCAGCAGCTTATCAGGGGAAACAGATACGCAGTATTTT	CASSLSGETDTQYF